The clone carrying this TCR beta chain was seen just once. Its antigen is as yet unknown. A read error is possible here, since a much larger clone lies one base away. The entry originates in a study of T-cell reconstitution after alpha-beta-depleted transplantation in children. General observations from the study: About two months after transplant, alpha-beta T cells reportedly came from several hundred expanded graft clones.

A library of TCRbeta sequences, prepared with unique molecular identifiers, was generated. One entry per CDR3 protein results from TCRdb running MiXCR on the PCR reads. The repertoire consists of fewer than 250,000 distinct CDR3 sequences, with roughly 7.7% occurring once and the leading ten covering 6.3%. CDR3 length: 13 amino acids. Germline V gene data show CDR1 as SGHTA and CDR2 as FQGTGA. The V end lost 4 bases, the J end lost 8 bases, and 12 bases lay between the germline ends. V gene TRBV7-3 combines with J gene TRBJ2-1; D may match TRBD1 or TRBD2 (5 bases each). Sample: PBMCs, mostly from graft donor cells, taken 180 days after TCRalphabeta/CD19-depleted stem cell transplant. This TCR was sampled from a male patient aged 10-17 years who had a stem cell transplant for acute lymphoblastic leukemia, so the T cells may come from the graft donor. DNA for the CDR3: TGTGCCAGCAGCTCGGGACCTTCCGATGAGCAGTTCTTC. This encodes CASSSGPSDEQFF. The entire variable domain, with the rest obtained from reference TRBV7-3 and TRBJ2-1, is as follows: GAGVSQTPSNKVTEKGKYVELRCDPISGHTALYWYRQSLGQGPEFLIYFQGTGAADDSGLPNDRFFAVRPEGSVSTLKIQRTERGDSAVYLCASSSGPSDEQFFGPGTRLTVL.